This record looks at one TCR beta chain sequence and its context. The antigen is unknown. The sample is drawn from a study of cytomegalovirus exposure and HLA in healthy donors. Study-wide background: Earlier, 110 million or so unique TCR beta sequences were recovered from around 180 million T cells by an analysis. Study findings and constraints: A list of 164 TCR beta chains associated with cytomegalovirus was given.

PCR used 60 Vbeta primers and 13 Jbeta primers. Method: immunoSEQ multiplex PCR; TCRdb's copy keeps in-frame clones and lacks some. The sample includes 45,000 to 60,000 clones, over 70% of them seen just once. This TCR derives from a man aged 18 to 30 in good health and CMV-seronegative. The source material was PBMCs.

The CDR3 DNA sequence: TGTGCCTCAAGTGGTACTAGCGGAAGCACAGATACGCAGTATTTT. Protein sequence: CASSGTSGSTDTQYF. The V gene is TRBV9, the J gene TRBJ2-3, with 8 bases that match TRBD2. The V and J ends lost 10 bases and 0 bases, in that order; junction bases with no gene match: 10. Germline lookup yields CDR1 SGDLS and CDR2 YYNGEE. CDR3 length: 15 amino acids.